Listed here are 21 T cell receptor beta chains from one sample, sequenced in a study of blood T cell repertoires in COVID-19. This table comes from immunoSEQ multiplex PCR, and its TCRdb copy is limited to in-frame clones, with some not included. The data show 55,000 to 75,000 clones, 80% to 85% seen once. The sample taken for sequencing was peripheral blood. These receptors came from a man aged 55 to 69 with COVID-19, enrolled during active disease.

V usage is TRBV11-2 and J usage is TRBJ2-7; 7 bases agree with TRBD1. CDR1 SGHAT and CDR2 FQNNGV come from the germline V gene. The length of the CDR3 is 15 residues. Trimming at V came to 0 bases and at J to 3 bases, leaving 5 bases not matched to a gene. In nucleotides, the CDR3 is TGTGCCAGCAGCTTAGATGGGACAGAATACTACGAGCAGTACTTC. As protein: CASSLDGTEYYEQYF.

The CDR3 is CASSLPTANYGYTF. DNA for the CDR3: TGTGCCAGCAGCTTACCCACAGCTAACTATGGCTACACCTTC. This rearrangement joins TRBV11-2 to TRBJ1-2; D is uncertain. Germline CDR1 is SGHAT and CDR2 is FQNNGV. The CDR3 is 14 residues long. V lost 2 bases to trimming and J lost 0 bases, with 7 bases between them.

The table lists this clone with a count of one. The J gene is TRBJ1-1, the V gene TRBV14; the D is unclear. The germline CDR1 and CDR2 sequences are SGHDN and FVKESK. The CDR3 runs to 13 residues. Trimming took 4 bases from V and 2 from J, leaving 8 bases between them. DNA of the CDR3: TGTGCCAGCAGCCGACAAGCAAACACTGAAGCTTTCTTT. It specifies CASSRQANTEAFF.

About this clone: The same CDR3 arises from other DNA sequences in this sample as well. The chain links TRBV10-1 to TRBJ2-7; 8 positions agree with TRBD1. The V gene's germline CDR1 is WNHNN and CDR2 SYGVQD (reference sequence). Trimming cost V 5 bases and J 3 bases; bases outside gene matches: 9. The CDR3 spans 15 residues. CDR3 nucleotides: TGCGCCAGCAGTCCACCCGGGACAGGCCTCTACGAGCAGTACTTC. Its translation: CASSPPGTGLYEQYF.

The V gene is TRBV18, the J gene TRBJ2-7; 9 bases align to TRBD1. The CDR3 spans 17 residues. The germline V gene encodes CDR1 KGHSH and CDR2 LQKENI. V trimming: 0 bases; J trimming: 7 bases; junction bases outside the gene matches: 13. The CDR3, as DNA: TGTGCCAGCTCACCACCCACCCAAGGACAGGGGCCGAGGGAGCAGTACTTC. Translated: CASSPPTQGQGPREQYF.

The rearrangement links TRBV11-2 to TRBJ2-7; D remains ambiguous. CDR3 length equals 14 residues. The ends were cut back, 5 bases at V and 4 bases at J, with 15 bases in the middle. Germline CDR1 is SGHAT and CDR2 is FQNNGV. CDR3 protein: CASSQDQVQYEQYF. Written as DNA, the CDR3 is TGTGCCAGCAGCCAAGATCAGGTACAGTACGAGCAGTACTTC. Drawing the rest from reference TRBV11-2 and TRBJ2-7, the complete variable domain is EAGVAQSPRYKIIEKRQSVAFWCNPISGHATLYWYQQILGQGPKLLIQFQNNGVVDDSQLPKDRFSAERLKGVDSTLKIQPAKLEDSAVYLCASSQDQVQYEQYFGPGTRLTVT.

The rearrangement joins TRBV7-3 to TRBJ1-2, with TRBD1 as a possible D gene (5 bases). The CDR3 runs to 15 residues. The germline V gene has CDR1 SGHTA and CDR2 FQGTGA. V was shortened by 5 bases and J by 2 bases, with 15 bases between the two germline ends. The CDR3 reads CASSPWGGENYGYTF. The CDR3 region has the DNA TGTGCCAGCAGCCCCTGGGGGGGAGAGAACTATGGCTACACCTTC.

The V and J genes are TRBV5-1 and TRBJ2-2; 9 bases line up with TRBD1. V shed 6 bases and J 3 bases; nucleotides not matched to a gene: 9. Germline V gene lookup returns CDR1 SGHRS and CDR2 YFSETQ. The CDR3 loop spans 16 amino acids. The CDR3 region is CASNNQQGADTGELFF. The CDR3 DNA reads TGCGCCAGCAACAATCAACAGGGGGCTGACACCGGGGAGCTGTTTTTT.

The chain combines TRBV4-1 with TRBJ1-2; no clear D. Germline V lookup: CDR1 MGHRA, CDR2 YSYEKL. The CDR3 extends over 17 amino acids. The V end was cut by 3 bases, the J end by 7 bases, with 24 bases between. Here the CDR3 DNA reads TGCGCCAGCAGCCAGCCCAGTGTTGGCAGACGGGAGTTTGGCTACACCTTC. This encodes CASSQPSVGRREFGYTF.

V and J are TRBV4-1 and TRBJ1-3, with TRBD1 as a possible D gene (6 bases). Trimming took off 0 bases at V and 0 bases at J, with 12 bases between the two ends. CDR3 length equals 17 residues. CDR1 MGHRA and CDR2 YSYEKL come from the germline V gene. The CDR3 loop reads CASSQEGTQSSGNTIYF. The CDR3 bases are TGCGCCAGCAGCCAAGAGGGGACACAGAGCTCTGGAAACACCATATATTTT.

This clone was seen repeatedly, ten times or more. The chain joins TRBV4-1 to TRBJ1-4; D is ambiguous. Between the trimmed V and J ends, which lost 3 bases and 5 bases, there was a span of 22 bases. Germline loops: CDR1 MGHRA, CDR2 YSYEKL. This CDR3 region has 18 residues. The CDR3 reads CASSHFTFPGVSNEKLFF. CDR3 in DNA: TGCGCCAGCAGCCACTTTACCTTCCCGGGAGTATCAAATGAAAAACTGTTTTTT.

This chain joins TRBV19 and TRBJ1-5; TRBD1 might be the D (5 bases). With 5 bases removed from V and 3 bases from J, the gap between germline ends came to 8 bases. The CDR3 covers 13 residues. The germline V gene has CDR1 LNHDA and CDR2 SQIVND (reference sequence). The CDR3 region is CASSVGLNQPQHF. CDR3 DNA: TGTGCCAGTAGTGTGGGGCTCAATCAGCCCCAGCATTTT.

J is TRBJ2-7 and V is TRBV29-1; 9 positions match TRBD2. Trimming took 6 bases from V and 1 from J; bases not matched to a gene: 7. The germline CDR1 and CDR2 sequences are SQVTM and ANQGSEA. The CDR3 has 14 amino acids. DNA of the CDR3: TGCAGCGTCAGTAGCGGGAGTTTGTCCTACGAGCAGTACTTC. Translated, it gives CSVSSGSLSYEQYF.

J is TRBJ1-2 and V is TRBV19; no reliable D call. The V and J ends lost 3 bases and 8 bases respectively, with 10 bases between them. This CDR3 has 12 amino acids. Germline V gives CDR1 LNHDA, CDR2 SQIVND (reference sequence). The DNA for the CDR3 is TGTGCCAGTAGTATCCCAGCAGGAGGCTACACCTTC. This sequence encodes CASSIPAGGYTF.

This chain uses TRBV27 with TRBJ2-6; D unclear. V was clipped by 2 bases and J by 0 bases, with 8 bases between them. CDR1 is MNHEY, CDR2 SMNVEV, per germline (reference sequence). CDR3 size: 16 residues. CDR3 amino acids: CASSLLGSSGANVLTF. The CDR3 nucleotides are TGTGCCAGCAGTTTACTGGGCTCCTCTGGGGCCAACGTCCTGACTTTC.

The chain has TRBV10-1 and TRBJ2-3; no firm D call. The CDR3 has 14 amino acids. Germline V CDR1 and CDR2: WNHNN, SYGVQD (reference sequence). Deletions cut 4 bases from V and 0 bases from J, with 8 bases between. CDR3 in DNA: TGCGCCAGCAGTGCGGTGATCAGCACAGATACGCAGTATTTT. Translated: CASSAVISTDTQYF.

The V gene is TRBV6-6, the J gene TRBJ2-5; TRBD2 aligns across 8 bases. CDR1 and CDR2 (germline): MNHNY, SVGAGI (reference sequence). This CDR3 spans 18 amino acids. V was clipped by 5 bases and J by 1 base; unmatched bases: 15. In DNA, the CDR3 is TGTGCCAGCAGTCCCCCGCAGCGGAAGACTAGCGTCCAAGAGACCCAGTACTTC. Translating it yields CASSPPQRKTSVQETQYF.

The CDR3: CASRLSEEQYF. The CDR3, as DNA: TGTGCCAGTAGACTTTCGGAAGAGCAGTACTTC. This rearrangement joins TRBV7-9 to TRBJ2-7; no reliable D call. There are 11 residues in the CDR3. V lost 9 bases to trimming and J lost 7 bases, with 13 bases between them. CDR1 is SEHNR, CDR2 FQNEAQ, per germline (reference sequence).

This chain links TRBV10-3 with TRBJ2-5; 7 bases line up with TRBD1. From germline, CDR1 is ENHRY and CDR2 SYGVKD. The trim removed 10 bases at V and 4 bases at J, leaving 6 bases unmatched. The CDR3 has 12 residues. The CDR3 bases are TGTGCCACCCGGACAGGCGTAGAGACCCAGTACTTC. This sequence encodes CATRTGVETQYF.

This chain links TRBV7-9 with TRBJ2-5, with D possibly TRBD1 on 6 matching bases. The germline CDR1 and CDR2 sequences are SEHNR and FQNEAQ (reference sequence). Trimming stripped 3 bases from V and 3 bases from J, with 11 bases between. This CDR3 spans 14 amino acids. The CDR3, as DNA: TGTGCCAGCAGCTTGATGGCAGGGGAAGAGACCCAGTACTTC. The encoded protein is CASSLMAGEETQYF. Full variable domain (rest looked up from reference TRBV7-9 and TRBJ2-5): DTGVSQNPRHKITKRGQNVTFRCDPISEHNRLYWYRQTLGQGPEFLTYFQNEAQLEKSRLLSDRFSAERPKGSFSTLEIQRTEQGDSAMYLCASSLMAGEETQYFGPGTRLLVL.

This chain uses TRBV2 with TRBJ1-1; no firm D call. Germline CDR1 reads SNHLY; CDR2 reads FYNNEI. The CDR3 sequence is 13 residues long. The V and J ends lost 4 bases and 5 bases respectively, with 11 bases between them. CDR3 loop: CASSVEGRTEAFF. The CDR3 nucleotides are TGTGCCAGCAGTGTGGAGGGCAGGACTGAAGCTTTCTTT.